This TCR beta chain was sequenced for a study of shared clonotypes between healthy human individuals. Study observations and caveats: Few donors restricted represented genetic and exposure-history diversity. Estimated clonotype richness was generally higher in naive than memory subsets. Donor clonotype sharing was expected to depend on sequencing depth.

It was CD45RO-negative cells, positively selected for CCR7, that made up naive CD8 cells, with terminally differentiated effector memory CD45RA+ cells excluded. A word on this clone: Its antigen is unidentified.

Generated by immunoSEQ multiplex PCR, the TCRdb table keeps only in-frame clones and is missing some. The profile shows 1.5 million to 2.5 million clones, about 95% of them singletons. The germline gives CDR1 MNHNY, CDR2 SVGAGI (reference sequence). The ends were cut back, 0 bases at V and 4 bases at J, with 13 bases in the middle. CDR3 length: 15 residues. The sequence was obtained from a young man in good health. The sequenced material came from naive CD8+ T cells sorted from blood. The V call is TRBV6-6, the J call TRBJ2-7; a weak D match, TRBD2 (5 bases). For the CDR3, the DNA is TGTGCCAGCAGTTACTCGAGTGAGGGCCTGTACGAGCAGTACTTC. It is translated as CASSYSSEGLYEQYF.